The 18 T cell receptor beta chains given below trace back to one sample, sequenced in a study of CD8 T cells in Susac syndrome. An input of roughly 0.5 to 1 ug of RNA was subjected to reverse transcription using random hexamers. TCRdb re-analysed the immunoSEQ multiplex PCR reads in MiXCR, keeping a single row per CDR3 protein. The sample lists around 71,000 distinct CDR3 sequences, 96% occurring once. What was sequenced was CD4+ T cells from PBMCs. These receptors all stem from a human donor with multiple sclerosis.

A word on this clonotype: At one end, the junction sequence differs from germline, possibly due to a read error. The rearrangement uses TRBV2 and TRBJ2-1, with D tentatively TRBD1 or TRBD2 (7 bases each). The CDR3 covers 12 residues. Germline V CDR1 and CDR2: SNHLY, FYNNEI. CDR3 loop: CASSEEGGTVGF. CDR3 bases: TGTGCCAGCAGTGAAGAGGGAGGGACAGTAGGTTTC.

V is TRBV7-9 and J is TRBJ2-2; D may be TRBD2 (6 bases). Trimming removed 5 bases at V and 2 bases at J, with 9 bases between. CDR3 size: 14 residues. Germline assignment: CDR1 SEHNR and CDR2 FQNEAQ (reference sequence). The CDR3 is CASSPGLNTGELFF. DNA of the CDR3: TGTGCCAGCAGCCCGGGACTTAACACCGGGGAGCTGTTTTTT.

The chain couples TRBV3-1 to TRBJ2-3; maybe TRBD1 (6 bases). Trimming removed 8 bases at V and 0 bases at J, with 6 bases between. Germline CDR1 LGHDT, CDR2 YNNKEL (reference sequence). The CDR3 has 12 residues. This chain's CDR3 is CASGQSTDTQYF. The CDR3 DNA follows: TGTGCCAGCGGACAGAGCACAGATACGCAGTATTTT.

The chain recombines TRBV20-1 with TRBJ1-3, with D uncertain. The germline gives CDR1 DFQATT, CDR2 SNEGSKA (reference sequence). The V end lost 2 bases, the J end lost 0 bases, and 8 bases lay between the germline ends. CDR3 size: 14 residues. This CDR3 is CSARPGNSGNTIYF. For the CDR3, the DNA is TGCAGTGCTAGACCAGGAAACTCTGGAAACACCATATATTTT.

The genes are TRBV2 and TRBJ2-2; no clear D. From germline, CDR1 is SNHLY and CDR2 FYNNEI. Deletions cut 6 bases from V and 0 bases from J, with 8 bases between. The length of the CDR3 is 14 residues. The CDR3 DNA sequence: TGTGCCAGCAGGCTGATAGCGAACACCGGGGAGCTGTTTTTT. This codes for CASRLIANTGELFF.

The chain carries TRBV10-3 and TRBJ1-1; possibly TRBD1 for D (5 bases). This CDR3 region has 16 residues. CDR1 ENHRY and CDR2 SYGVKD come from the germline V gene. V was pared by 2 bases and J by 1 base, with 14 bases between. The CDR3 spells CAISEGFVGGNTEAFF. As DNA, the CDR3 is TGTGCCATCAGTGAGGGGTTTGTGGGGGGGAACACTGAAGCTTTCTTT.

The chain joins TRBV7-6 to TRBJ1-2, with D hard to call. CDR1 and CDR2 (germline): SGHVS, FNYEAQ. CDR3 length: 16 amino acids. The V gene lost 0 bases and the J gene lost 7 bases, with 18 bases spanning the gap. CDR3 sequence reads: CASSLATGEATGGYTF. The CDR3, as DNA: TGTGCCAGCAGCTTAGCAACCGGGGAGGCGACGGGTGGCTACACCTTC.

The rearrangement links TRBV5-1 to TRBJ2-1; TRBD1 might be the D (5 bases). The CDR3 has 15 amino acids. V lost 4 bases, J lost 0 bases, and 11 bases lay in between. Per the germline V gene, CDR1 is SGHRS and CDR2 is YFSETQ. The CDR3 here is CASSTDRSSYNEQFF. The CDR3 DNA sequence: TGCGCCAGCAGCACCGACAGAAGCTCCTACAATGAGCAGTTCTTC.

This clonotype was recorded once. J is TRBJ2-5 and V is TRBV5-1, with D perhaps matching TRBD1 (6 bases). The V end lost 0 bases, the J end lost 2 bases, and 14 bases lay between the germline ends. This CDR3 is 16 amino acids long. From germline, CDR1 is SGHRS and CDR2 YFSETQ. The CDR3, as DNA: TGCGCCAGCAGCTTGGGGGACACAGGGTTTCAAGAGACCCAGTACTTC. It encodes CASSLGDTGFQETQYF.

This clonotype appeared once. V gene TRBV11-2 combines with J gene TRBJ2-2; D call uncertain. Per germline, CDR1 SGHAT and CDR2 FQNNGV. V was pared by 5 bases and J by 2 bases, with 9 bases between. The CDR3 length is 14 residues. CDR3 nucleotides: TGTGCCAGCAGCCCAGGTTTTAACACCGGGGAGCTGTTTTTT. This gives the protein CASSPGFNTGELFF.

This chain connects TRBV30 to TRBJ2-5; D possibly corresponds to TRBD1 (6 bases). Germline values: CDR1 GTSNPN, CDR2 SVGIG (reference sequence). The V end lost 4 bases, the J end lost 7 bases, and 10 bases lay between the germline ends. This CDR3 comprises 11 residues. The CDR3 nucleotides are TGTGCCTGGAACAGGGACGGGACCCAGTACTTC. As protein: CAWNRDGTQYF.

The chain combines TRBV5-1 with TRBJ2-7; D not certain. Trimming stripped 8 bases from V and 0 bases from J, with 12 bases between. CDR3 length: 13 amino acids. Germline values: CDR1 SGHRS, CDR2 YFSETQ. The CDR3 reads CASGKGSSYEQYF. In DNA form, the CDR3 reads TGCGCCAGTGGGAAGGGTAGCTCCTACGAGCAGTACTTC.

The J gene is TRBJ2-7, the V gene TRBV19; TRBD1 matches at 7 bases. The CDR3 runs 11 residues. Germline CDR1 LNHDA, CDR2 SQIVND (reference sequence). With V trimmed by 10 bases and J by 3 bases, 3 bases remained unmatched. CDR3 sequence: CATRQGYEQYF. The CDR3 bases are TGTGCCACCCGACAGGGCTACGAGCAGTACTTC.

The CDR3 DNA reads TGCGCCAGCAGGACGGCAGGGGGCGCTATGAACACTGAAGCTTTCTTT. Encoded protein: CASRTAGGAMNTEAFF. This chain uses TRBV5-1 with TRBJ1-1; 8 bases line up with TRBD1. Germline trimming cut 5 bases from V and 0 bases from J; bases unmatched to any gene: 9. The V gene's germline CDR1 is SGHRS and CDR2 YFSETQ. The CDR3 has 16 amino acids.

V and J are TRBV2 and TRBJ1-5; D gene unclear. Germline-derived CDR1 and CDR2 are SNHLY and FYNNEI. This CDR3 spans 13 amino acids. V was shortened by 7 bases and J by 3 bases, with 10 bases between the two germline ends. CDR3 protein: CASTTGDNQPQHF. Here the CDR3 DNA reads TGTGCCAGCACTACCGGGGACAATCAGCCCCAGCATTTT.

CDR3 sequence reads: CASSFSGGLLGEQFF. The DNA of the CDR3 is TGCGCCAGCAGCTTTAGCGGGGGGCTCCTCGGAGAGCAGTTCTTC. The chain has TRBV5-1 and TRBJ2-1; TRBD2 agrees at 10 bases. Germline CDR1 is SGHRS and CDR2 is YFSETQ. The trim removed 2 bases at V and 10 bases at J, leaving 9 bases unmatched. CDR3 size: 15 residues. Filled out from reference TRBV5-1 and TRBJ2-1, the complete variable domain reads KAGVTQTPRYLIKTRGQQVTLSCSPISGHRSVSWYQQTPGQGLQFLFEYFSETQRNKGNFPGRFSGRQFSNSRSEMNVSTLELGDSALYLCASSFSGGLLGEQFFGPGTRLTVL.

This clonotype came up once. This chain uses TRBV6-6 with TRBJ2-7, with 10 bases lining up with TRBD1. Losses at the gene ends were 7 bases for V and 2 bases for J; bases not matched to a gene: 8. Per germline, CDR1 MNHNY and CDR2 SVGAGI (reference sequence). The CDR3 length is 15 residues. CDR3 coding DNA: TGTGCCAGCACCATGGGACAGGGGAGAGCCTACGAGCAGTACTTC. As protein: CASTMGQGRAYEQYF.

Here the CDR3 reads CASSLVGLSSYNSPLHF. As DNA, the CDR3 is TGCGCCAGCAGCTTGGTAGGGCTGAGCTCCTATAATTCACCCCTCCACTTT. The chain links TRBV5-1 to TRBJ1-6; no firm D call. The germline V and J ends were trimmed by 0 bases and 0 bases, with 10 bases remaining between them. Germline CDR1 SGHRS, CDR2 YFSETQ. This CDR3 contains 17 residues.